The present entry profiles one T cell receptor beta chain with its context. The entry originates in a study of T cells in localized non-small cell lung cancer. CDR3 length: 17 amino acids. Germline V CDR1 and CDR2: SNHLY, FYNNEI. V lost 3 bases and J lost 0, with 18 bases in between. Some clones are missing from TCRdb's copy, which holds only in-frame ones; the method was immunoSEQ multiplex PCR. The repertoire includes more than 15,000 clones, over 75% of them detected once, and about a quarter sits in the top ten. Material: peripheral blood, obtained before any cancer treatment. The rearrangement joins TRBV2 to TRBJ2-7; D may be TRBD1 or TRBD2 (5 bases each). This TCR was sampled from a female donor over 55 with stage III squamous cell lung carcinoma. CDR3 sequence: CASSEFSGTDSSYEQYF. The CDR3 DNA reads TGTGCCAGCAGTGAGTTCTCGGGGACGGATAGCTCCTACGAGCAGTACTTC.